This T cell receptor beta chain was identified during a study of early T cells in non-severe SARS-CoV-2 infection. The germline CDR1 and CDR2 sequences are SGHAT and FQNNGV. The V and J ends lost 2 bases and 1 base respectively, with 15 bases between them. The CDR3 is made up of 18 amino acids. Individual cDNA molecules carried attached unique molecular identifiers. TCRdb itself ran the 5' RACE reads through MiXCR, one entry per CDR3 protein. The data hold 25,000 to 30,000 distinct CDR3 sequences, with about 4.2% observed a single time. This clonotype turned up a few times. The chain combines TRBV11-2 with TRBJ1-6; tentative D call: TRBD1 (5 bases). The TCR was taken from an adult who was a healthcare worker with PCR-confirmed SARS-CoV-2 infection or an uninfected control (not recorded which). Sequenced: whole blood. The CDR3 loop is CASSLQGLISSYNSPLHF. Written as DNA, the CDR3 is TGTGCCAGCAGCTTACAGGGCCTTATTTCATCCTATAATTCACCCCTCCACTTT.